This T cell receptor beta chain appears in the sequencing data of a study of cytomegalovirus exposure and HLA in healthy donors. Overall study results and limits: In a later analysis, TCR beta V- and J-gene trimming showed a link to a missense DCLRE1C variant.

This CDR3 has 14 amino acids. V dropped 3 bases and J dropped 3 bases, with 12 bases sitting between them. CDR1 and CDR2 (germline): LGHNA, YSLEER. This clone has a handful of counts. Its antigen is currently unknown. 13 Jbeta primers and 60 Vbeta primers were used for the PCR. Sequenced by immunoSEQ multiplex PCR; TCRdb stores in-frame clones only, minus some. The table shows 150,000 or so clones, with over 60% occurring only once. Sequenced material: PBMCs. The rearrangement links TRBV4-3 to TRBJ2-7; D may be TRBD2 (5 bases). The sequence came from a female donor in good health and CMV-seronegative. The CDR3 sequence is CASSQENRGYEQYF. The CDR3 DNA sequence: TGCGCCAGCAGCCAGGAGAATCGGGGCTACGAGCAGTACTTC.